The rows below give T cell receptor beta chains drawn from one sample of a study of cytomegalovirus exposure and HLA in healthy donors. Data came from immunoSEQ multiplex PCR; TCRdb stores just in-frame clones and leaves some out. Seen here are fewer than 60,000 clones, around three fifths observed once, and the top ten hold over 9.5%. The source material was PBMCs. These receptors all come from a human donor in good health. Each CDR3 is given with its conserved first and last residue. Clone size appears in some rows only: once, few, many, or a class for an expanded clone.

TRBJ2-7 | NA | 11 | TRBV30 | CAWSVLAARFF
TRBJ1-2 | NA | 14 | TRBV7-2 | CASSSQGMRNGYTF
TRBJ1-5 | few | 17 | TRBV19 | CASSNRGTGVLGQPQHF
TRBJ2-1 | NA | 13 | TRBV30 | CAWSMIQGDEQFF
TRBJ2-2 | few | 14 | TRBV6-4 | CASSDRGSTGELFF
TRBJ1-3 | NA | 14 | TRBV7-9 | CAGTGERSGNTIYF
TRBJ1-1 | NA | 14 | TRBV5-1 | CASSSDIMNTEAFF
TRBJ2-1 | NA | 13 | TRBV5-1 | CASSGGLGNEQFF
TRBJ2-5 | few | 13 | TRBV5-1 | CASSPGQGETQYF
TRBJ2-3 | few | 14 | TRBV10-3 | CAISRGGSTDTQYF
TRBJ2-2 | NA | 14 | TRBV27 | CASSVRQITGELFF
TRBJ1-1 | NA | 14 | TRBV27 | CASSIREGDTEAFF
TRBJ2-7 | NA | 15 | TRBV7-8 | CASSPRSSGSYEQYF
TRBJ2-3 | few | 16 | TRBV7-2 | CASSFTSGGRTDTQYF
TRBJ2-3 | NA | 14 | TRBV7-3 | CASSSGLVTDTQYF
TRBJ2-2 | few | 17 | TRBV27 | CASSLSPAGGPGGELFF
TRBJ1-4 | NA | 16 | TRBV27 | CASSSTIGRTNEKLFF
TRBJ2-3 | NA | 14 | TRBV7-9 | CASRQWLSTDTQYF
TRBJ2-4 | NA | 18 | TRBV13 | CASSLGLAAAAAKNIQYF
TRBJ1-4 | NA | 17 | TRBV4-1 | CASSQAGGTYGNEKLFF
TRBJ2-5 | few | 16 | TRBV4-3 | CASSPYRGGPRETQYF
TRBJ2-5 | NA | 15 | TRBV30 | CAWSALQEGAETQYF
TRBJ2-6 | few | 15 | TRBV5-4 | CASGAGRSGANVLTF
TRBJ2-3 | NA | 15 | TRBV5-8 | CASSLVHKSTDTQYF
TRBJ2-7 | NA | 14 | TRBV11-3 | CASALGGGAYEQYF
TRBJ2-2 | few | 19 | TRBV4-1 | CASSQGMTSTRWSTGELFF
TRBJ1-1 | NA | 16 | TRBV6-5 | CASSYRSRVANTEAFF
TRBJ2-3 | NA | 15 | TRBV7-2 | CASSYLAGNTDTQYF
TRBJ1-2 | NA | 13 | TRBV10-3 | CAISADRAYGYTF
TRBJ2-5 | NA | 15 | TRBV5-4 | CASSERTGFQETQYF
TRBJ2-6 | NA | 16 | TRBV4-3 | CASSQVSGSGANVLTF
TRBJ2-7 | NA | 14 | TRBV6-5 | CASTRPTAPYEQYF
TRBJ2-1 | NA | 15 | TRBV5-4 | CASSLPLAGPNEQFF
TRBJ1-1 | NA | 15 | TRBV7-9 | CAGSSTGGASSEAFF
TRBJ2-2 | once | 15 | TRBV30 | CAWTGQRANTGELFF
TRBJ1-1 | NA | 13 | TRBV7-3 | CASSPWGGTEAFF
TRBJ2-1 | NA | 15 | TRBV27 | CASSETTGGWNEQFF
TRBJ1-1 | NA | 14 | TRBV5-8 | CASSLNRVGPEAFF
TRBJ1-4 | few | 13 | TRBV2 | CASSLTGYEKLFF
TRBJ1-6 | NA | 16 | TRBV6-6 | CASSYSAVFMNSPLHF
TRBJ2-7 | few | 14 | TRBV7-3 | CASSGAGQGYEQYF
TRBJ2-2 | NA | 17 | TRBV5-4 | CASSLKLAGVNTGELFF
TRBJ1-4 | once | 15 | TRBV6-9 | CASSISGGSNEKLFF
TRBJ1-2 | few | 15 | TRBV12-5 | CASGPGRLGGYGYTF
TRBJ2-2 | few | 16 | TRBV13 | CASTTIAGLNTGELFF
TRBJ1-2 | NA | 13 | TRBV2 | CARDDRENYGYTF
TRBJ2-1 | once | 17 | TRBV4-3 | CASSTALRGGQGNEQFF
TRBJ1-2 | NA | 15 | TRBV19 | CASSIGSKAMNGYTF
TRBJ1-2 | NA | 12 | TRBV7-2 | CVSVDRVYGYTF
TRBJ1-2 | NA | 13 | TRBV7-9 | CASSFGTGGAYTF
TRBJ1-2 | NA | 15 | TRBV18 | CASSPGTGPNYGYTF
TRBJ1-6 | NA | 13 | TRBV7-2 | CASSIPGAGALHF
TRBJ1-5 | few | 16 | TRBV4-2 | CASSQGLGQNNQPQHF
TRBJ1-2 | NA | 14 | TRBV5-4 | CASSPLGRSYGYTF
TRBJ2-2 | NA | 17 | TRBV15 | CATSIHPVARGTGELFF
TRBJ2-5 | NA | 15 | TRBV19 | CASSRWTPQGVNQYF
TRBJ2-5 | NA | 11 | TRBV2 | CASSVTQGPYF
TRBJ1-1 | NA | 13 | TRBV5-1 | CASSLQGLRGAFF
TRBJ2-7 | NA | 17 | TRBV5-1 | CASSLAGSSGASYEQYF
TRBJ1-5 | NA | 21 | TRBV19 | CASRGMAVRQRTTLGNQPQHF